The 23 T cell receptor beta chains reported below all come from one sample, sequenced in a study of T cells in narcolepsy. Assay: immunoSEQ multiplex PCR; the TCRdb copy retains only in-frame clones and omits some. The table has about 40,000 clones, 88% seen once; the top ten hold roughly 1.2%. The sequenced sample consisted of CD45RA- memory CD4+ T cells from PBMCs. These receptors originate from a human donor with narcolepsy.

The chain is built from TRBV7-2 and TRBJ2-1, with a tentative D call TRBD2 (7 bases). V was clipped by 2 bases and J by 5 bases, with 22 bases between them. The CDR3 sequence is 18 residues long. Germline CDR1 is SGHTA and CDR2 is FQGNSA. The CDR3 DNA reads TGTGCCAGCAGCTTACAAGTGAGCGCGCGGGGGCAACACAATGAGCAGTTCTTC. Amino acids: CASSLQVSARGQHNEQFF. The full variable domain, completed using reference TRBV7-2 and TRBJ2-1, is GAGVSQSPSNKVTEKGKDVELRCDPISGHTALYWYRQSLGQGLEFLIYFQGNSAPDKSGLPSDRFSAERTGGSVSTLTIQRTQQEDSAVYLCASSLQVSARGQHNEQFFGPGTRLTVL.

The chain carries TRBV7-9 and TRBJ2-1; D possibly corresponds to TRBD2 (6 bases). Trimming removed 5 bases from V and 6 bases from J, with 20 bases in between. The CDR3 covers 16 residues. Germline V gene lookup returns CDR1 SEHNR and CDR2 FQNEAQ (reference sequence). CDR3 residues: CASSPPIGAGRNEQFF. DNA for the CDR3: TGTGCCAGCAGCCCCCCCATTGGGGCGGGACGCAATGAGCAGTTCTTC. The variable domain in full, with the rest retrieved from reference TRBV7-9 and TRBJ2-1, is DTGVSQNPRHKITKRGQNVTFRCDPISEHNRLYWYRQTLGQGPEFLTYFQNEAQLEKSRLLSDRFSAERPKGSFSTLEIQRTEQGDSAMYLCASSPPIGAGRNEQFFGPGTRLTVL.

The rearrangement links TRBV7-2 to TRBJ2-1; possible D gene TRBD2, 5 bases. Trimming took off 5 bases at V and 0 bases at J, with 11 bases between the two ends. This CDR3 comprises 15 residues. Germline CDR1 and CDR2: SGHTA and FQGNSA. This chain's CDR3 is CASSPRLNSYNEQFF. The DNA of the CDR3 is TGTGCCAGCAGCCCTAGACTAAACTCCTACAATGAGCAGTTCTTC.

The chain links TRBV5-1 to TRBJ2-7; TRBD2 might be the D (6 bases). Germline CDR1 SGHRS, CDR2 YFSETQ. This CDR3 has 16 residues. V lost 0 bases and J lost 2, with 15 bases in between. The CDR3 spells CASSLVVGRNAYEQYF. In nucleotides, the CDR3 is TGCGCCAGCAGCTTGGTCGTGGGGAGGAATGCCTACGAGCAGTACTTC.

The chain uses TRBV4-1 and TRBJ2-2; D gene uncertain. The germline CDR1 and CDR2 sequences are MGHRA and YSYEKL. V shed 0 bases and J shed 1 base, with 6 bases lying between them. The CDR3 runs 15 residues. The CDR3 DNA reads as TGCGCCAGCAGCCAAGATGAATGGAACACCGGGGAGCTGTTTTTT. Encoded protein: CASSQDEWNTGELFF.

The chain uses TRBV15 and TRBJ1-5; D not certain. Deletions cut 1 base from V and 3 bases from J, with 16 bases between. Germline lookup yields CDR1 LNHNV and CDR2 YYDKDF (reference sequence). The CDR3 sequence is 17 residues long. The CDR3 bases are TGTGCCACCAGCAGAGGAGGGCGGTGGAACACCAATCAGCCCCAGCATTTT. Amino acids: CATSRGGRWNTNQPQHF.

The CDR3 nucleotides are TGTGCCAGCAGAGACAGGGGAGATAGAGATACGCAGTATTTT. It yields the protein CASRDRGDRDTQYF. The V gene is TRBV6-1, the J gene TRBJ2-3; 8 positions agree with TRBD1. V lost 6 bases, J lost 5 bases, and 7 bases stayed unmatched. Per the germline V gene, CDR1 is MNHNS and CDR2 is SASEGT. There are 14 residues in the CDR3.

V is TRBV7-2 and J is TRBJ2-3, with 8 bases matching TRBD1. Trimming took 4 bases from V and 1 from J; bases not matched to a gene: 7. CDR3 length: 16 residues. Germline CDR1 SGHTA, CDR2 FQGNSA. The CDR3 nucleotides are TGTGCCAGCAGCTACGCTCCGGGACAGGGCACAGATACGCAGTATTTT. Protein: CASSYAPGQGTDTQYF. The complete variable domain, with remaining parts taken from reference TRBV7-2 and TRBJ2-3, reads GAGVSQSPSNKVTEKGKDVELRCDPISGHTALYWYRQSLGQGLEFLIYFQGNSAPDKSGLPSDRFSAERTGGSVSTLTIQRTQQEDSAVYLCASSYAPGQGTDTQYFGPGTRLTVL.

V is TRBV2 and J is TRBJ1-1; the D gene is possibly TRBD1 (6 bases). The CDR3 sequence is 13 residues long. The germline gives CDR1 SNHLY, CDR2 FYNNEI. Deletions cut 3 bases from V and 4 bases from J, with 9 bases between. The CDR3 nucleotides are TGTGCCAGCAGTGATGGGGGGCGCACTGAAGCTTTCTTT. Translating gives CASSDGGRTEAFF.

V is TRBV5-6 and J is TRBJ1-5; D unclear. V lost 3 bases to trimming and J lost 1 base, with 11 bases between them. Germline loops: CDR1 SGHDT, CDR2 YYEEEE. The CDR3 covers 15 residues. The CDR3 region is CASSYGIFSNQPQHF. In nucleotides, the CDR3 is TGTGCCAGCAGCTACGGAATTTTCAGCAATCAGCCCCAGCATTTT.

This chain links TRBV11-3 with TRBJ1-2; unclear D gene. The CDR3 spans 14 residues. Trimming left V 5 bases short and J 4 bases short, with 14 bases between. CDR1 SGHNT and CDR2 YENEEA come from the germline V gene. The CDR3 sequence is CASSPGPSPYGYTF. For the CDR3, the DNA is TGTGCCAGCAGCCCCGGACCATCCCCCTATGGCTACACCTTC.

This clone was seen a handful of times. This chain uses TRBV4-1 with TRBJ1-3; D unclear. The CDR3 has 15 amino acids. The V end was cut by 2 bases, the J end by 0 bases, with 8 bases between. Per the germline V gene, CDR1 is MGHRA and CDR2 is YSYEKL. The CDR3: CASSQTQDSGNTIYF. The CDR3 region has the DNA TGCGCCAGCAGCCAAACCCAGGACTCTGGAAACACCATATATTTT.

The CDR3 is CATTTGGDSPLHF. CDR3 DNA sequence: TGTGCCACCACGACAGGGGGCGATTCACCCCTCCACTTT. The J gene is TRBJ1-6, the V gene TRBV2; 10 positions match TRBD1. The CDR3 contains 13 residues. Germline loops: CDR1 SNHLY, CDR2 FYNNEI. The V segment lost 10 bases and the J segment 8 bases; nucleotides outside the gene matches: 5.

The J gene is TRBJ1-2, the V gene TRBV6-6; 9 bases map to TRBD1. The V gene end was trimmed by 6 bases and the J gene end by 7 bases; junction bases not matched to a gene: 9. The V gene's germline CDR1 is MNHNY and CDR2 SVGAGI (reference sequence). The CDR3 sequence is 14 residues long. In DNA, the CDR3 is TGTGCCAGCAGCCGTGGACAGGGGTGGGGTGGCTACACCTTC. This codes for CASSRGQGWGGYTF.

DNA of the CDR3: TGTGCCAGCAGTCCGGGGGGACGGCATGGCTACACCTTC. Translating it yields CASSPGGRHGYTF. The chain couples TRBV28 to TRBJ1-2; maybe TRBD1 (5 bases). Germline CDR1 and CDR2: MDHEN and SYDVKM. The V end lost 5 bases, the J end lost 6 bases, and 13 bases lay between the germline ends. The CDR3 consists of 13 residues.

The chain carries TRBV6-1 and TRBJ1-2, with TRBD1 identical over 9 bases. The CDR3 has 13 amino acids. The J segment lost 5 bases and the V segment lost 11 bases, leaving 9 bases of the junction unmatched. Germline V lookup: CDR1 MNHNS, CDR2 SASEGT. CDR3 protein: CASPPDRGYGYTF. CDR3 nucleotide sequence: TGTGCCTCACCTCCGGACAGGGGTTATGGCTACACCTTC.

V is TRBV2 and J is TRBJ1-2; the D gene is possibly TRBD1 (6 bases). V lost 6 bases and J lost 6, with 14 bases in between. The CDR3 is 13 amino acids. The germline gives CDR1 SNHLY, CDR2 FYNNEI. The CDR3 DNA reads as TGTGCCAGCAGAGCACAGGGAACCCATGGCTACACCTTC. Its translation: CASRAQGTHGYTF.

This chain connects TRBV5-1 to TRBJ1-1; TRBD1 matches 9 bases. CDR3 length: 15 residues. Per the germline V gene, CDR1 is SGHRS and CDR2 is YFSETQ. V was pared by 2 bases and J by 6 bases, with 8 bases of the junction left unmatched. The CDR3 here is CASSFNTGQGAEAFF. In DNA, the CDR3 is TGCGCCAGCAGCTTCAACACGGGACAGGGCGCTGAAGCTTTCTTT.

The CDR3 coding sequence is TGTGCCAGCAGTTTATCTAGCTATAATTCACCCCTCCACTTT. Translated, it gives CASSLSSYNSPLHF. The V call is TRBV28, the J call TRBJ1-6; D ambiguous. CDR1 MDHEN and CDR2 SYDVKM come from the germline V gene. The V end was cut by 1 base, the J end by 3 bases, with 4 bases between. The CDR3 is made up of 14 amino acids.

The chain joins TRBV27 to TRBJ1-2, with a weak D call TRBD1 (5 bases). This CDR3 contains 11 residues. Between the trimmed V and J ends, which lost 8 bases and 6 bases, there was a span of 10 bases. Germline V gene sequence: CDR1 MNHEY, CDR2 SMNVEV (reference sequence). CDR3 coding DNA: TGTGCCAGCTCAGGGCGCAATGGCTACACCTTC. Translating gives CASSGRNGYTF.

The V gene is TRBV13, the J gene TRBJ2-3; perhaps D is TRBD1 or TRBD2 (6 bases each). CDR3 size: 15 residues. Trimming removed 2 bases at V and 0 bases at J, with 9 bases between. Germline V gene data show CDR1 as PRHDT and CDR2 as FYEKMQ (reference sequence). For the CDR3, the DNA is TGTGCCAGCAGCTTAACGGGGGCCAGCACAGATACGCAGTATTTT. Amino acid sequence: CASSLTGASTDTQYF.

This clone was observed a handful of times. This chain joins TRBV5-1 and TRBJ2-1; 7 bases agree with TRBD1. Looked up from germline, CDR1 is SGHRS and CDR2 is YFSETQ. CDR3 length equals 15 residues. V lost 3 bases to trimming and J lost 0 bases; unmatched junction nucleotides: 3. CDR3 sequence: CASSWGQSSYNEQFF. CDR3 in DNA: TGCGCCAGCAGCTGGGGACAGAGCTCCTACAATGAGCAGTTCTTC.

This clone was detected only once. This sequence joins TRBV5-4 and TRBJ2-7; 11 bases align to TRBD2. The J segment lost 5 bases and the V segment lost 6 bases, leaving 7 bases of the junction unmatched. The CDR3 is 14 amino acids. Germline V gene lookup returns CDR1 SGHNT and CDR2 YYREEE (reference sequence). The CDR3 DNA follows: TGTGCCAGCACGATAGCGGGAGGGTTCAACGAGCAGTACTTC. Protein sequence: CASTIAGGFNEQYF.